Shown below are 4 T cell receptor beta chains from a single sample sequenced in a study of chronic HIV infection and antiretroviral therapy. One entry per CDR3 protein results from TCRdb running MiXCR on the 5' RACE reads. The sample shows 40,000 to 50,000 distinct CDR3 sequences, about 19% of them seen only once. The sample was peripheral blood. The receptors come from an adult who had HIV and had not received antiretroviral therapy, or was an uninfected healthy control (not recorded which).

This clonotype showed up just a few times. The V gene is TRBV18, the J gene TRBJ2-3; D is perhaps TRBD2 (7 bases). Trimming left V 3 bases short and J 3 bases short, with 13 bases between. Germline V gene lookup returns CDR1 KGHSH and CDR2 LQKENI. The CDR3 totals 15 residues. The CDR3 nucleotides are TGTGCCAGCTCACCCCAGAGGGGGGGAACAGATACGCAGTATTTT. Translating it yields CASSPQRGGTDTQYF.

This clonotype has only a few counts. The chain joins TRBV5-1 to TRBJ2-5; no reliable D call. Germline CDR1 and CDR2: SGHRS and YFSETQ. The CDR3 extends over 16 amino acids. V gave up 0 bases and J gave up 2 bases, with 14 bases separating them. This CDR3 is CASSLDPGRIQETQYF. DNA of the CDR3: TGCGCCAGCAGCTTGGACCCGGGTCGAATACAAGAGACCCAGTACTTC.

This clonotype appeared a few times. The CDR3 sequence: CASSLAFTDTQYF. In DNA form, the CDR3 reads TGCGCCAGCAGCCTCGCCTTTACAGATACGCAGTATTTT. The chain joins TRBV4-1 to TRBJ2-3; unclear D gene. V was shortened by 4 bases and J by 3 bases, with 8 bases between the two germline ends. Germline CDR1 is MGHRA and CDR2 is YSYEKL. The CDR3 contains 13 residues.

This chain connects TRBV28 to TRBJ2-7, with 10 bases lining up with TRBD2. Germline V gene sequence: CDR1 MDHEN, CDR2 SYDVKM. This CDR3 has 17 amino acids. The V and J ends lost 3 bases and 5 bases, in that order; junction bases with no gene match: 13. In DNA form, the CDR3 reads TGTGCCAGCAGTTTCCTAGCGGGAGTGGAGTATGTAGACGAGCAGTACTTC. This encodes CASSFLAGVEYVDEQYF. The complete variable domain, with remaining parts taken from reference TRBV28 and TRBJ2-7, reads DVKVTQSSRYLVKRTGEKVFLECVQDMDHENMFWYRQDPGLGLRLIYFSYDVKMKEKGDIPEGYSVSREKKERFSLILESASTNQTSMYLCASSFLAGVEYVDEQYFGPGTRLTVT.